This T cell receptor (beta chain) was recorded in a study of Ad26.COV2.S vaccination and SARS-CoV-2 variants. Study in general: The trial was COV1001 and the donor's arm was Ad26.COV2.S. Regarding the study as a whole: Post-vaccination breadth of spike-specific CD8+ and CD4+ T cell responses was reportedly substantial. Those who received vaccine or placebo ended up with similar non-spike TCR breadth. Breadth and depth estimates from TCRs may understate total T cell responses.

Treatment indicated: roughly 20 received Ad26.COV2.S at low or high dose, single or two shots; about 5 received placebo; per-sample allocation not given. Day 63 following the first vaccine or placebo injection was when the samples were taken. Data came from immunoSEQ multiplex PCR; TCRdb stores just in-frame clones and leaves some out. The sample records hundreds of thousands of clones, 87% being singletons. This CDR3 has 11 residues. In germline, CDR1 is MDHEN, CDR2 SYDVKM. V gave up 2 bases and J gave up 8 bases, with 3 bases separating them. Points on this clone: The target antigen is unknown.

The source material was peripheral blood, sampled in a trial of Ad26.COV2.S vaccine versus placebo. The TCR comes from a person aged 18-60 years who received the Ad26.COV2.S COVID-19 vaccine or a placebo. The V and J genes are TRBV28 and TRBJ1-4; unclear D gene. For the CDR3, the DNA is TGTGCCAGCAGTTTAGAGGAAAAACTGTTTTTT. This translates into CASSLEEKLFF. Complete variable domain (other parts from reference TRBV28 and TRBJ1-4): DVKVTQSSRYLVKRTGEKVFLECVQDMDHENMFWYRQDPGLGLRLIYFSYDVKMKEKGDIPEGYSVSREKKERFSLILESASTNQTSMYLCASSLEEKLFFGSGTQLSVL.